This is a list of T cell receptor beta chains from one sample in a study of blood T cells in healthy people across ages. TCRdb re-analysed the 5' RACE reads in MiXCR, keeping a single row per CDR3 protein. The sample gives approximately 1,100,000 distinct CDR3 sequences, 40% to 55% of which show up once; approximately 20% is in the top ten. Sequenced material: blood. The receptor source for this set is an older woman in good health. CDR3s include the opening cysteine and the closing phenylalanine or tryptophan. The D gene is left open where the match is weak. Size values are once, few and many counts, or a class for expanded clones, and some rows have none.

TGTGCCAGCAGTTACAGGACAGGGTCCCATGAGCAGTTCTTC CASSYRTGSHEQFF TRBD1 TRBJ2-1 TRBV6-5 .
TGCAGTGAAGCCGGGACTAGAGGGTCCTACGAGCAGTACTTC CSEAGTRGSYEQYF TRBD2 TRBJ2-7 TRBV20-1 .
TGTGCCAGCAGCAGGGGGCGCGATCAAGAGACCCAGTACTTC CASSRGRDQETQYF TRBD1 TRBJ2-5 TRBV9 .
TGCGCCGGCAGCTTGGTAGCAGGGGGAATCTACGAGCAGTACTTC CAGSLVAGGIYEQYF TRBD1 TRBJ2-7 TRBV5-1 .
TGCGCCAGCAGCTTGGGGGACAGGCGTTCTAAGGAAAAACTGTTTTTT CASSLGDRRSKEKLFF TRBD1 TRBJ1-4 TRBV5-1 .
TGTGCCAGCAGTGGCGGAATTAGCACAGATACGCAGTATTTT CASSGGISTDTQYF . TRBJ2-3 TRBV27 few
TGCAGCGCTGGGAGGACCTACGTCAATGAGCAGTTCTTC CSAGRTYVNEQFF . TRBJ2-1 TRBV29-1 .
TGTGCCAGCAGCATGGGACAGGGGGAGTGGAATGAGCAGTTCTTC CASSMGQGEWNEQFF TRBD1 TRBJ2-1 TRBV13 .
TGTGCCAGCAGCCTCATACAGGGTTTTGGAGATACGCAGTATTTT CASSLIQGFGDTQYF . TRBJ2-3 TRBV7-9 .
TGCGCCAGCAGCTGGGTGGGGGACAGCTCCTACGAGCAGTACTTC CASSWVGDSSYEQYF TRBD1 TRBJ2-7 TRBV5-1 .
TGCGCCAGCAGCCACTCTTCTAGCGGGACCTACAATGAGCAGTTCTTC CASSHSSSGTYNEQFF TRBD2 TRBJ2-1 TRBV4-1 .
TGTGCCAGCAGTTGGACCTCTGGGGCCAACGTCCTGACTTTC CASSWTSGANVLTF . TRBJ2-6 TRBV27 .
TGTGCCAGCAGCCCCGCGGGGGACAGGGTAATCCAAGAGACCCAGTACTTC CASSPAGDRVIQETQYF TRBD1 TRBJ2-5 TRBV7-3 .
TGTGCCAGCAGTTTACGTCTAGCACGTGAGCAGTTCTTC CASSLRLAREQFF . TRBJ2-1 TRBV27 few
TGTGCCAGCAGCCAAGCGGTGGGGGCCTACGATCAGTACTTC CASSQAVGAYDQYF . TRBJ2-7 TRBV4-2 .
TGTGCCAGCAGCCCCACAGCGGGAAGGGCAGATACGCAGTATTTT CASSPTAGRADTQYF TRBD2 TRBJ2-3 TRBV9 .
TGCAGTGCTAGAGACGGGAGGGAGGGAGAGACCCAGCATTTT CSARDGREGETQHF . TRBJ1-5 TRBV20-1 .
TGTGCCAGCAGCCAAGTATCGGGACAACTGAACACTGAAGCTTTCTTT CASSQVSGQLNTEAFF . TRBJ1-1 TRBV4-2 few
TGTGCCAGCAGCTTAGAACGATTTGGGACAGGAATTAGCACAGATACGCAGTATTTT CASSLERFGTGISTDTQYF TRBD1 TRBJ2-3 TRBV11-2 many
TGTGCCAGCAGGACCGGGACTAGCGAGAGGGATACGCAGTATTTT CASRTGTSERDTQYF TRBD2 TRBJ2-3 TRBV9 .
TGTGCCAGCAGTGACGGGGACAGGGATTACGAGCAGTACTTC CASSDGDRDYEQYF TRBD1 TRBJ2-7 TRBV6-5 .
TGTGCCAGCAGCCCTTCCTCCGGGACTAACCCTAATGAGCAGTTCTTC CASSPSSGTNPNEQFF TRBD2 TRBJ2-1 TRBV12-3/TRBV12-4 .
TGTGCCAGCAGCCAAGATACCGGGGCTAAACCCCTCCACTTT CASSQDTGAKPLHF . TRBJ1-6 TRBV4-2 .
TGTGCCAGCAGTGTTCTCTCCTACAATGAGCAGTTCTTC CASSVLSYNEQFF . TRBJ2-1 TRBV6-1 few
TGTGCCAGCAGCAAAGGGACTAGCAACACTGAGCAGTACTTC CASSKGTSNTEQYF TRBD2 TRBJ2-5 TRBV7-2 .
TGTGCCAGCAGTTACTCAAACGGAATCTACGAGCAGTACTTC CASSYSNGIYEQYF . TRBJ2-7 TRBV6-5 .
TGCAGTGCTACCGGGACTAGCGACTATGAGCAGTACTTC CSATGTSDYEQYF TRBD2 TRBJ2-7 TRBV20-1 .
TGTGCCAGCAGCCAAGTTATGGGCGATGAGCAGTTCTTC CASSQVMGDEQFF . TRBJ2-1 TRBV4-2 once
TGTGCCACCAGTGATGGGAGACAGGGTGGAGAGACCCAGTACTTC CATSDGRQGGETQYF TRBD1 TRBJ2-5 TRBV24-1 .
TGTGCCAGCAGCTCGACAGACTACGAGCAGTACTTC CASSSTDYEQYF . TRBJ2-7 TRBV7-2 many
TGTGCCAGCAGTGAGAATAGCGGGGGGGAGCAGTTCTTC CASSENSGGEQFF TRBD2 TRBJ2-1 TRBV6-1 .
TGCAGCGTGTGGACTACTACTGGGAAGTTTGAGACCCAGTACTTC CSVWTTTGKFETQYF . TRBJ2-5 TRBV29-1 few
TGCAGTGCTAGCACGGCAGACACGCAGTATTTT CSASTADTQYF . TRBJ2-3 TRBV20-1 .
TGTGCCAGCAGTTTACGGGAAGGCAATCAGCCCCAGCATTTT CASSLREGNQPQHF . TRBJ1-5 TRBV12-3/TRBV12-4 few
TGCAGTGCTAGAGATCAGGGGAGGCTGTCGAGTGAGCAGTTCTTC CSARDQGRLSSEQFF . TRBJ2-1 TRBV20-1 many
TGCAGCGTTCGACCCGGATGGGGGGAGGACGGAACCCAGTACTTC CSVRPGWGEDGTQYF . TRBJ2-4 TRBV29-1 few
TGTGCCAGCAGTGATATCTCCTATGGCTACACCTTC CASSDISYGYTF . TRBJ1-2 TRBV6-1 .
TGTGCCAGCAGCCCCCGGGACTCGATTGAGACCCAGTACTTC CASSPRDSIETQYF . TRBJ2-5 TRBV14 .
TGTGCCAGCAGTTTAGCGGGACCTGACCTGAGGTACGAGCAGTACTTC CASSLAGPDLRYEQYF . TRBJ2-7 TRBV12-3/TRBV12-4 .
TGTGCCAGCAGTGTATTGGATGCGCAGTATTTT CASSVLDAQYF . TRBJ2-3 TRBV27 once
TGTGCCAGCAGTTCCGGGACTAGCGGGAGCCGGAATGAGCAGTTCTTC CASSSGTSGSRNEQFF TRBD2 TRBJ2-1 TRBV12-3/TRBV12-4 .
TGTGCCAGCAGCCCCACAGGGACTGGGGCCAACGTCCTGACTTTC CASSPTGTGANVLTF . TRBJ2-6 TRBV7-2 many
TGCAGTGCTAAGACTAGCGGTTACGGCTCTGGGGCCAACGTCCTGACTTTC CSAKTSGYGSGANVLTF TRBD2 TRBJ2-6 TRBV20-1 few
TGCGCCAGCAGCACGGGACTGGACACAGATACGCAGTATTTT CASSTGLDTDTQYF . TRBJ2-3 TRBV5-1 many
TGCGCCAGCAGTAACAGGGTTGAGGAGACCCAGTACTTC CASSNRVEETQYF . TRBJ2-5 TRBV10-1 .
TGTGCCAGCAGCATACTAGCGGGACCCTACAATGAGCAGTTCTTC CASSILAGPYNEQFF TRBD2 TRBJ2-1 TRBV6-5 few
TGCAGTGCTAGTCCCCCTCGGAGCTCCTACGAGCAGTACTTC CSASPPRSSYEQYF . TRBJ2-7 TRBV20-1 .
TGTGCCAGCAGCTTGGGAGTTACTAACTATGGCTACACCTTC CASSLGVTNYGYTF . TRBJ1-2 TRBV11-2 .
TGCGCCAGCAGCTCTAGACTAGCGGGAGCACGAGAGACCCAGTACTTC CASSSRLAGARETQYF TRBD2 TRBJ2-5 TRBV5-1 .
TGTGCCAGCAGTTTAGCTGGGGACTGGCTAGGGTACGAGCAGTACTTC CASSLAGDWLGYEQYF . TRBJ2-7 TRBV12-3/TRBV12-4 few
TGTGCCAGCAGCGCCGGACTAGCGGGAGTAGAGACCCAGTACTTC CASSAGLAGVETQYF TRBD2 TRBJ2-5 TRBV25-1 .
TGTGCCAGCAGCTGGCCTAGCGGAGCCTACAATGAGCAGTTCTTC CASSWPSGAYNEQFF TRBD2 TRBJ2-1 TRBV7-9 few
TGTGCCAGCCAGAACCTAATGGGGCCAGATACGCAGTATTTT CASQNLMGPDTQYF . TRBJ2-3 TRBV6-5 .
TGTGCCAGCAGCTTACGTGCAGGGGGCTACAATCAGCCCCAGCATTTT CASSLRAGGYNQPQHF TRBD1 TRBJ1-5 TRBV7-2 .
TGCAGTGCTAGGAGCGGGAGGGCATACAATGAGCAGTTCTTC CSARSGRAYNEQFF TRBD2 TRBJ2-1 TRBV20-1 many
TGTACCAGCAAGCGGGACGTTCAGTTCTTC CTSKRDVQFF TRBD2 TRBJ2-1 TRBV6-2/TRBV6-3 .
TGCAGTGCTAGAGGCCCCAAGACAGGGAACTCCTACGAGCAGTACTTC CSARGPKTGNSYEQYF TRBD1 TRBJ2-7 TRBV20-1 .
TGCAGCACTCGGGGGACTTCTACTAGCACAGATACGCAGTATTTT CSTRGTSTSTDTQYF . TRBJ2-3 TRBV29-1 few
TGTGCCAGCAGTCGGACAGGGTTAAACATTCAGTACTTC CASSRTGLNIQYF TRBD1 TRBJ2-4 TRBV12-3/TRBV12-4 .
TGCGCCAGCAGCTTGGAGTCGGTCGGGAGGACCTACAATGAGCAGTTCTTC CASSLESVGRTYNEQFF TRBD2 TRBJ2-1 TRBV5-1 few